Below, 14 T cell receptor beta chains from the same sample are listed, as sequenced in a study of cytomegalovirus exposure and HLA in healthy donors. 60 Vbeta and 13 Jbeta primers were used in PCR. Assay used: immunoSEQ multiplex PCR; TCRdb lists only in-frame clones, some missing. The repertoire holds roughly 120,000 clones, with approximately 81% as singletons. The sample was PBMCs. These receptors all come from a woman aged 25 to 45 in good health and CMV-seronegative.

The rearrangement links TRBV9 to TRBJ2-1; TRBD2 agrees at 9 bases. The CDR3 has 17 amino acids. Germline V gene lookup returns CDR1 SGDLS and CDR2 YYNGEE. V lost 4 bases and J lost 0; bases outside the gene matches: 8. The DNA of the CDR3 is TGTGCCAGCAGCTCAAGACTAGCGGAGAACTCCTACAATGAGCAGTTCTTC. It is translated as CASSSRLAENSYNEQFF.

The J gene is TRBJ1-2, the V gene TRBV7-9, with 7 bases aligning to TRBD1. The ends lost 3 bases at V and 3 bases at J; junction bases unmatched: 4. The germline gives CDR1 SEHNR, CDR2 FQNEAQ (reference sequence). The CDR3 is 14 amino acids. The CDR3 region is CASSLGTAYYGYTF. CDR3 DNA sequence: TGTGCCAGCAGCTTGGGGACAGCCTACTATGGCTACACCTTC. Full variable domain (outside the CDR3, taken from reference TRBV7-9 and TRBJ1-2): DTGVSQNPRHKITKRGQNVTFRCDPISEHNRLYWYRQTLGQGPEFLTYFQNEAQLEKSRLLSDRFSAERPKGSFSTLEIQRTEQGDSAMYLCASSLGTAYYGYTFGSGTRLTVV.

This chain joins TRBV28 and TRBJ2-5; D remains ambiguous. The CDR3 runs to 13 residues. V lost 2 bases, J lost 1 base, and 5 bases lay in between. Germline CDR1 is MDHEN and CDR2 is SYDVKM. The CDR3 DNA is TGTGCCAGCAGTTTAGTGGCCCAAGAGACCCAGTACTTC. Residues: CASSLVAQETQYF. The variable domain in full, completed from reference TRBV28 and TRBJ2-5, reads DVKVTQSSRYLVKRTGEKVFLECVQDMDHENMFWYRQDPGLGLRLIYFSYDVKMKEKGDIPEGYSVSREKKERFSLILESASTNQTSMYLCASSLVAQETQYFGPGTRLLVL.

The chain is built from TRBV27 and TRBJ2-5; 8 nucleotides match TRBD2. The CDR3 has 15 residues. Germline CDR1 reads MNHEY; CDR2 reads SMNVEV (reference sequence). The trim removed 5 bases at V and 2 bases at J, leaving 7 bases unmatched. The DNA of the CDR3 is TGTGCCAGCAGTCCCACCCGACTAGCGCAAGAGACCCAGTACTTC. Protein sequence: CASSPTRLAQETQYF.

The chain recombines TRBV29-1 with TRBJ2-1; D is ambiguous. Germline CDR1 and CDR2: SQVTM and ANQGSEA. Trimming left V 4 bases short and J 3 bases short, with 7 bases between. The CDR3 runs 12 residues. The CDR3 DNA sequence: TGCAGCGTTGTGACGGGCTACAATGAGCAGTTCTTC. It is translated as CSVVTGYNEQFF.

DNA for the CDR3: TGTGCCAGCCTTCTTAAAAGCGGGAGCGACCATAGCTCCTACAATGAGCAGTTCTTC. This gives the protein CASLLKSGSDHSSYNEQFF. The gene calls are TRBV7-9 and TRBJ2-1, with 8 bases fitting TRBD2. The CDR3 loop spans 19 amino acids. The germline V gene has CDR1 SEHNR and CDR2 FQNEAQ (reference sequence). The V segment lost 8 bases and the J segment 0 bases; nucleotides outside the gene matches: 18.

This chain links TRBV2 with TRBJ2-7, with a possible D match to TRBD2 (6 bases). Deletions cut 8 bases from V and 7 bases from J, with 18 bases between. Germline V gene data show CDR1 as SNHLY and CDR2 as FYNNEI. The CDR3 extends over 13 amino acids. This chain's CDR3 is CASGGLASGEQYF. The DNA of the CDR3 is TGTGCCAGCGGGGGGTTGGCGTCCGGGGAGCAGTACTTC.

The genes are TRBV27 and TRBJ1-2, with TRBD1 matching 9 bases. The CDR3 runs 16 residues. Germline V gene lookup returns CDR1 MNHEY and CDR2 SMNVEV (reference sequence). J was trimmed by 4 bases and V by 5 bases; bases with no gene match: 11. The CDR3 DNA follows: TGTGCCAGCAGTGGTACAGGGGGCGCCTCTAGCTATGGCTACACCTTC. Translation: CASSGTGGASSYGYTF.

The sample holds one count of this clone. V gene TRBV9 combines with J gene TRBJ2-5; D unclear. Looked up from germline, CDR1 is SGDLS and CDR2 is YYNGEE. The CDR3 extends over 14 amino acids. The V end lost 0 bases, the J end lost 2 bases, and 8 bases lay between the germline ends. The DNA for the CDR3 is TGTGCCAGCAGCGTAGACACAGTACAAGAGACCCAGTACTTC. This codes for CASSVDTVQETQYF.

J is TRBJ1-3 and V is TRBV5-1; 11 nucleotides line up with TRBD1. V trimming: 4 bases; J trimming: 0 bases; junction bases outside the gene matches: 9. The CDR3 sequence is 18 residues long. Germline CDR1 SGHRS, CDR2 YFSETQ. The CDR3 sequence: CASSRTTGQGGSGNTIYF. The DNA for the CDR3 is TGCGCCAGCAGCCGGACTACGGGACAGGGGGGCTCTGGAAACACCATATATTTT.

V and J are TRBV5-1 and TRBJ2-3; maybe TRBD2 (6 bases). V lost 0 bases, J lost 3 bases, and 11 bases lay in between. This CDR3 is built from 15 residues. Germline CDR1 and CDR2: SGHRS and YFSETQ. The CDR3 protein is CASSLGEGRTDTQYF. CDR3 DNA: TGCGCCAGCAGCTTGGGTGAAGGGAGGACAGATACGCAGTATTTT.

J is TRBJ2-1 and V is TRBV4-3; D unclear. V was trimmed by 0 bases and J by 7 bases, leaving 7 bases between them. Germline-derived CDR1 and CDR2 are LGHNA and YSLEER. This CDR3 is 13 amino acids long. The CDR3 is CASSQENENEQFF. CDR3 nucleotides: TGCGCCAGCAGCCAAGAAAACGAGAATGAGCAGTTCTTC.

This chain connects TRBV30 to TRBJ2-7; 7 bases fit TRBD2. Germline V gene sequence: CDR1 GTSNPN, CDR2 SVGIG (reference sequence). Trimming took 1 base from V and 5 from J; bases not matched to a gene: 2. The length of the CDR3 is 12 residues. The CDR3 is CAWSATSDEQYF. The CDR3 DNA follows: TGTGCCTGGAGTGCCACTAGCGACGAGCAGTACTTC.

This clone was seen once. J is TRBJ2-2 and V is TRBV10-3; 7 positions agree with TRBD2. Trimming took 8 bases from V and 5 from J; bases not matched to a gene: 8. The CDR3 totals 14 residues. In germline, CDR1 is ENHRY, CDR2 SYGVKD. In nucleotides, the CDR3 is TGTGCCATCGGGGGGGAGCAAGGGACCGGGGAGCTGTTTTTT. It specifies CAIGGEQGTGELFF.